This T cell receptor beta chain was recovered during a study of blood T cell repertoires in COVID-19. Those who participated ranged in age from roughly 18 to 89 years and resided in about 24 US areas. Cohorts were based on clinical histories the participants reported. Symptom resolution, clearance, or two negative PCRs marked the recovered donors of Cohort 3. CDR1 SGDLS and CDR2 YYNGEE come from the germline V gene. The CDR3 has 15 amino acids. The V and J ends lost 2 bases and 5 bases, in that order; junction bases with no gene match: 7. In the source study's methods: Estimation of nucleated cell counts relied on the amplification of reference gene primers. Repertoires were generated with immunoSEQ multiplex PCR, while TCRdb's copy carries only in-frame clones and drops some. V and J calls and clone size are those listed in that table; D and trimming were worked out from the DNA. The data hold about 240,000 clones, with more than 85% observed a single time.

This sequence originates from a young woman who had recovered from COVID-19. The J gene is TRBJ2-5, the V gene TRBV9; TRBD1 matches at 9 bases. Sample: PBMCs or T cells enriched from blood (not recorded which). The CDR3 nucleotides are TGTGCCAGCAGCGTTCGGACAGGGGCCCGGGAGACCCAGTACTTC. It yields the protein CASSVRTGARETQYF.